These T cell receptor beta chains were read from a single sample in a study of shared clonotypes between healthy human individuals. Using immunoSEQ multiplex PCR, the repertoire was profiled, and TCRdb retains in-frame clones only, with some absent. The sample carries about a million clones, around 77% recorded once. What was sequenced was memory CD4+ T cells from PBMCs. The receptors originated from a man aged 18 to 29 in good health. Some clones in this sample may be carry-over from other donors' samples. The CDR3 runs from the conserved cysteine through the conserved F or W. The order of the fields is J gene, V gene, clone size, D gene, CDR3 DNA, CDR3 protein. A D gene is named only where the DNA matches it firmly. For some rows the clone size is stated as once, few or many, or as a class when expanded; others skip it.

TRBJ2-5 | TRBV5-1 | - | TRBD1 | TGCGCCAGCAGCCCCCATGGACAGGACGAGGAGACCCAGTACTTC | CASSPHGQDEETQYF
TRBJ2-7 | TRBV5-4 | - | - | TGTGCCAGCAGCGAAGGAGGGTCCCCCTACGAGCAGTACTTC | CASSEGGSPYEQYF
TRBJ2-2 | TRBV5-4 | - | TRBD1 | TGTGCCAGCAGCTTCGGGACAGGGGGCCCCGGGGAGCTGTTTTTT | CASSFGTGGPGELFF
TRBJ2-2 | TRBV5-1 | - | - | TGCGCCAGCAGCTTGGCGGCTTTGAACACCGGGGAGCTGTTTTTT | CASSLAALNTGELFF
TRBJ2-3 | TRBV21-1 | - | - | TGTGCCAGCAGCAATAGGACCAGCACAGATACGCAGTATTTT | CASSNRTSTDTQYF
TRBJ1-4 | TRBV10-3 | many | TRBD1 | TGTGCCATCAGTGATGACAGGGGGGGAGAAAAACTGTTTTTT | CAISDDRGGEKLFF
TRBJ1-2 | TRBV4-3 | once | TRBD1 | TGCGCCAGCAGCCAAGAGACCAGGGGGAACTATGGCTACACCTTC | CASSQETRGNYGYTF
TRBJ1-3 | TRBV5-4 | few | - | TGTGCCAGCAACCACGGACAGAGTATCGACTCTGGAAACACCATATATTTT | CASNHGQSIDSGNTIYF
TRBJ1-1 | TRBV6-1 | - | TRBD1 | TGTGCCAGCGTAGACCCAGGGACAGGGACCTTT | CASVDPGTGTF
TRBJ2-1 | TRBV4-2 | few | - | TGTGCCAGCAGCCAAGATCTTTCCAATGAGCAGTTCTTC | CASSQDLSNEQFF
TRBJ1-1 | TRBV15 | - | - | TGTGCCACCAGCATGAGGTGGGGGGCCTGGACTGAAGCTTTCTTT | CATSMRWGAWTEAFF
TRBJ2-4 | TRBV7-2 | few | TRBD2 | TGTGCCAGCAGCTTAGAATCCTCAGCGGGAAAAAACATTCAGTACTTC | CASSLESSAGKNIQYF
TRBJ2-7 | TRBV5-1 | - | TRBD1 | TGCGCCAGCAGCTTAGACAGGGGCGAGCAGTACTTC | CASSLDRGEQYF
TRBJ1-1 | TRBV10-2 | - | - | TGCGCCAGTTCAATCGGAAACACTGAAGCTTTCTTT | CASSIGNTEAFF
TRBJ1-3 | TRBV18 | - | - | TGTGCCAGCTCACCACAGGGGCTGTCTGGAAACACCATATATTTT | CASSPQGLSGNTIYF
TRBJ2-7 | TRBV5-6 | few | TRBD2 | TGTGCCTCCACCCAGCGGGGCTCCTACGAGCAGTACTTC | CASTQRGSYEQYF
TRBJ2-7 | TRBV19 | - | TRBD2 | TGTGCCATTATACGGGAGGAACGTTTCTACGAGCAGTACTTC | CAIIREERFYEQYF
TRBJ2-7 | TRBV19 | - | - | TGTGCCAGTAGTATTCTCGGACTAACCTACGAGCAGTACTTC | CASSILGLTYEQYF
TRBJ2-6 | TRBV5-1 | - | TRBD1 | TGCGCCAGCAGCTTGGTGGGACAGGGAGCGGGGGCCAACGTCCTGACTTTC | CASSLVGQGAGANVLTF
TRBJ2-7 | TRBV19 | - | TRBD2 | TGTGCCAGTAGTACGGGACTAGCGCCCTACGAGCAGTACTTC | CASSTGLAPYEQYF
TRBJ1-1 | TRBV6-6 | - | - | TGTGCCACCGGGGGGGCGCCTCACACTGAAGCTTTCTTT | CATGGAPHTEAFF
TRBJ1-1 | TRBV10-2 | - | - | TGCGCCAGCAGAACACCAGGAAACATGAACACTGAAGCTTTCTTT | CASRTPGNMNTEAFF
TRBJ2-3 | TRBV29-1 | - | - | TGCAGCGTTGAAGCTACCCGGGACTTGCAGTATTTT | CSVEATRDLQYF
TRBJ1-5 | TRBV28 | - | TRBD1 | TGTGCCAGCAACTTGGGAGGGGGCCAGCCCCAGCATTTT | CASNLGGGQPQHF
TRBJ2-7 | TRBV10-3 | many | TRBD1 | TGTGCCATCGGCAGGGGGAGTAATCGCGAGCAGTACTTC | CAIGRGSNREQYF
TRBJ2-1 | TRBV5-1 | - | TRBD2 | TGCGCCAGCGCGGTAGCGGGAGGTTCCTACAATGAGCAGTTCTTC | CASAVAGGSYNEQFF
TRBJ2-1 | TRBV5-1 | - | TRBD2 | TGCGCCAGTATGAGCGGGACTAGCCGCTATGAGCAGTTCTTC | CASMSGTSRYEQFF
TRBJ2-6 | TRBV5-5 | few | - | TGTGCCAGCAGCCCCCTTTCTGGGGCCAACGTCCTGACTTTC | CASSPLSGANVLTF
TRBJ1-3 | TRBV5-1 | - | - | TGCGCCAGCAGCATTGGGACGGCGGCCGGAAACACCATATATTTT | CASSIGTAAGNTIYF
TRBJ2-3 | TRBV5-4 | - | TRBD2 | TGTGCCAGCAGCAAACTAGCGGGACGCACAGATACGCAGTATTTT | CASSKLAGRTDTQYF
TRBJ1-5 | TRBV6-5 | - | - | TGTGCCAGCAGTGGTCGTCGGGGGGCTGATCAGCCCCAGCATTTT | CASSGRRGADQPQHF
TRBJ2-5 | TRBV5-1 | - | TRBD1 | TGCGCCAGCGCCGGGACAGCCATAGGCGGTCCGGAGACCCAGTACTTC | CASAGTAIGGPETQYF
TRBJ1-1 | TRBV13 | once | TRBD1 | TGTGCCAGCAACACGTTCACGACAGGGGAAAGTGAAGCTTTCTTT | CASNTFTTGESEAFF
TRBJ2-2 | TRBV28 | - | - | TGTGTCAGTCAAGAGCGAATCGGGGAGCTGTTTTTT | CVSQERIGELFF
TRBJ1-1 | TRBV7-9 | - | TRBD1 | TGTGCCAGCAGCTCCCAGGGGGCTGGCACTGAAGCTTTCTTT | CASSSQGAGTEAFF
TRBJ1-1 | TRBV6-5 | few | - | TGTGCCAGCAAGCCCGACAGGTTGTACACTGAAGCTTTCTTT | CASKPDRLYTEAFF
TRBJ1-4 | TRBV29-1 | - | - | TGCAGCGTCCAGGACCGTGCAACTAATGAAAAACTGTTTTTT | CSVQDRATNEKLFF
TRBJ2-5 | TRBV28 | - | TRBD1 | TGTGCCAGCAATACAGTGGGCAGGGGGTTTAAAGAGACCCAGTACTTC | CASNTVGRGFKETQYF
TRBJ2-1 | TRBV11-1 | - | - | TGTGCCAGCAGACCAGCCGGGGGCGGTTACTACAATGAGCAGTTCTTC | CASRPAGGGYYNEQFF
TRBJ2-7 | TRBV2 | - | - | TGTGCCAGCAGGAGTGGGGGCTACGAGCAGTACTTC | CASRSGGYEQYF